The rows below give T cell receptor beta chains drawn from one sample of a study of cytomegalovirus exposure and HLA in healthy donors. Libraries were prepared by immunoSEQ multiplex PCR; TCRdb keeps only in-frame clonotypes and omits some of them. The sample contains around 97,000 clones, approximately 72% of which appear only once. The material sequenced was PBMCs. Every receptor here comes from a woman between 50 and 59 years old in good health and CMV-seronegative. Each CDR3 is given with its conserved first and last residue. D genes are given only for firm matches. Clone size is given for some rows only: seen once, a few or many times, or a class if the clone is expanded.

TGCGCCAGCAGCTACTACAACAACAGGGGATCACCCCTCCACTTT,CASSYYNNRGSPLHF,TRBJ1-6,TRBD1,.,TRBV5-1
TGCGCCAGCAGCGATGGACAGGGGTACGAGCAGTACTTC,CASSDGQGYEQYF,TRBJ2-7,TRBD1,.,TRBV5-1
TGTGCCAGCAGTTCGACAGGGACGAAGAACGAGCAGTACTTC,CASSSTGTKNEQYF,TRBJ2-7,TRBD1,once,TRBV6-5
TGTGCCAGCAGCGGAGGACGCGGAGGGGCCGGGGAGCTGTTTTTT,CASSGGRGGAGELFF,TRBJ2-2,.,few,TRBV9
TGTGCCAGCAGTCAGACAGGGGGCTTTACTGAAGCTTTCTTT,CASSQTGGFTEAFF,TRBJ1-1,TRBD1,few,TRBV28
TGTGCCAGCAGTTTGGGGACAGAATACTATGGCTACACCTTC,CASSLGTEYYGYTF,TRBJ1-2,TRBD1,.,TRBV28
TGCGCCAGCAGCCCCGTGAATGAGCAGTTCTTC,CASSPVNEQFF,TRBJ2-1,.,few,TRBV10-2
TGTGCCAGCAGCAGATGGGACTTCTCCTACGAGCAGTACTTC,CASSRWDFSYEQYF,TRBJ2-7,.,.,TRBV5-5
TGTGCCATCAGTGAACTCCCGACAGGAGCTGTCGAAGCTTTCTTT,CAISELPTGAVEAFF,TRBJ1-1,.,.,TRBV10-3
TGCAGCGGAAAAGCGGGGGGAACTAACGGGGAGCTGTTTTTT,CSGKAGGTNGELFF,TRBJ2-2,TRBD2,.,TRBV29-1
TGTGCCAGCAGTCCAGGGTCTAGCGGACATTACAATGAGCAGTTCTTC,CASSPGSSGHYNEQFF,TRBJ2-1,TRBD2,.,TRBV7-9
TGCGCCAGCACCGGAGAAGAGACCCAGTACTTC,CASTGEETQYF,TRBJ2-5,.,.,TRBV5-1
TGTGCCAGCAGCTTAGTTAACCGGGACAGGGGTAAAAACATTCAGTACTTC,CASSLVNRDRGKNIQYF,TRBJ2-4,TRBD1,few,TRBV7-9
TGTGCCAGCAGTTCCCCTCTTACAGGGTACGAGCAGTACTTC,CASSSPLTGYEQYF,TRBJ2-7,.,.,TRBV6-5
TGCGCCAGCAGCTTGGGGCAGGGCCAAGAGACCCAGTACTTC,CASSLGQGQETQYF,TRBJ2-5,.,.,TRBV5-1
TGTGCCAGCAGCACGGTAGCGGGAGTGCCCTACAATGAGCAGTTCTTC,CASSTVAGVPYNEQFF,TRBJ2-1,TRBD2,.,TRBV11-1
TGTGCCAGCAGACCGACTCGGACTAGCGCCATCAATGAGCAGTTCTTC,CASRPTRTSAINEQFF,TRBJ2-1,TRBD2,few,TRBV11-3
TGTGCCTGGGACGGGGGGGTAATGAACACTGAAGCTTTCTTT,CAWDGGVMNTEAFF,TRBJ1-1,.,.,TRBV30
TGTGCCAGCAGCCCTCTGGGGAGCGGATCAGCAACAGATACGCAGTATTTT,CASSPLGSGSATDTQYF,TRBJ2-3,.,.,TRBV5-4
TGTGCCAGCTCAAGTTGGGCGGGGGTAAAGGAGGTCGAGCAGTACTTC,CASSSWAGVKEVEQYF,TRBJ2-7,TRBD2,.,TRBV18
TGTGCCAGCAGCCAAGATAGCAGGGAAGAGACCCAGTACTTC,CASSQDSREETQYF,TRBJ2-5,.,.,TRBV4-2
TGTGCCAGCAGCTTGGCGGGGGCCTCTAACTATGGCTACACCTTC,CASSLAGASNYGYTF,TRBJ1-2,.,.,TRBV28
TGTGCCAGCAGCTCCACACAGAGGGACACTGAAGCTTTCTTT,CASSSTQRDTEAFF,TRBJ1-1,.,.,TRBV11-2
TGTGCCAGCAGTTACGCTAGCGGGGGATGGGGGGAGACCCAGTACTTC,CASSYASGGWGETQYF,TRBJ2-5,TRBD2,.,TRBV6-5
TGCGCCAGCAGCCCTCTATCCCGAAACGGGAATACGCAGTATTTT,CASSPLSRNGNTQYF,TRBJ2-3,.,.,TRBV5-1
TGTGCCAGCAGCCGAGGGGGTCTGCTAGCGGGAGGGCCCCGCTACAATGAGCAGTTCTTC,CASSRGGLLAGGPRYNEQFF,TRBJ2-1,TRBD2,.,TRBV9
TGCGCCAGCAGCTTGACTCTAGCGGCCTCCTACAATGAGCAGTTCTTC,CASSLTLAASYNEQFF,TRBJ2-1,TRBD2,few,TRBV5-1
TGTGCCAGCAAGATGATAGCGGATGGGGAGCAGTACTTC,CASKMIADGEQYF,TRBJ2-7,.,few,TRBV6-6
TGTGCCAGTGGGGACACCTTTACACAATATAGCAATCAGCCCCAGCATTTT,CASGDTFTQYSNQPQHF,TRBJ1-5,.,.,TRBV19
TGTGCCAGCAGCCCCCTATTCGGGAGATCTTCAACAGATACGCAGTATTTT,CASSPLFGRSSTDTQYF,TRBJ2-3,.,few,TRBV14
TGTGCCAGCAGCTCCCTAAACTACGAGCAGTACTTC,CASSSLNYEQYF,TRBJ2-7,.,once,TRBV7-9
TGCGCCAGCAGCCCCGGACATCCCTCCACATATGGCTACACCTTC,CASSPGHPSTYGYTF,TRBJ1-2,.,.,TRBV5-1
TGTGCCAGCAGAACCCGGACAGGGGGCCCCTACGAGCAGTACTTC,CASRTRTGGPYEQYF,TRBJ2-7,TRBD1,.,TRBV28
TGTGCCAGCAGCTTATTGTCAGGGGACTATGGCTACACCTTC,CASSLLSGDYGYTF,TRBJ1-2,.,.,TRBV7-2
TGTGCCAGCAGCTTAGGTGGACAGACCGCAACTAATGAAAAACTGTTTTTT,CASSLGGQTATNEKLFF,TRBJ1-4,.,.,TRBV7-8
TGTGCCAGCAGCTTTAGTCTGGACAGTCTGAATTCACCCCTCCACTTT,CASSFSLDSLNSPLHF,TRBJ1-6,.,.,TRBV27
TGCGCCAGCAGCTTGACTGGACAGGGGTCCTACGAGCAGTACTTC,CASSLTGQGSYEQYF,TRBJ2-7,TRBD1,.,TRBV5-1
TGTGCCAGCAGTTTTAAGGGACTAGCGGGAGTAAATGAGCAGTTCTTC,CASSFKGLAGVNEQFF,TRBJ2-1,TRBD2,.,TRBV28
TGTGCCAGCAGCTTATTGTCTGGCGGGGGGTACAATGAGCAGTTCTTC,CASSLLSGGGYNEQFF,TRBJ2-1,TRBD2,few,TRBV7-8
TGTGCCAGCAGCGCCCCCACAGGGCTATCAGGGGCCAACGTCCTGACTTTC,CASSAPTGLSGANVLTF,TRBJ2-6,.,.,TRBV9
TGTGCCAGCAAGTACCCCGGGGGGAGGGGCAATGAGCAGTTCTTC,CASKYPGGRGNEQFF,TRBJ2-1,TRBD2,.,TRBV6-6
TGCGCCAGCAGCTTGGCCTCGAAAAACATTCAGTACTTC,CASSLASKNIQYF,TRBJ2-4,.,.,TRBV5-1
TGTGCCAGCAGTTTCTCCTACACTGAAGCTTTCTTT,CASSFSYTEAFF,TRBJ1-1,.,.,TRBV28
TGCGCCAGCAGCCAAGGGGGAGTCAATGAGCAGTTCTTC,CASSQGGVNEQFF,TRBJ2-1,.,.,TRBV4-1
TGCAGCGTTTCCCTAGGGGGCGGCTACGAGCAGTACTTC,CSVSLGGGYEQYF,TRBJ2-7,TRBD1,few,TRBV29-1
TGTGCCAGCAGCAGGGGACAGGGGATGGCTGAAGCTTTCTTT,CASSRGQGMAEAFF,TRBJ1-1,TRBD1,.,TRBV7-6
TGCGCCAGCTTACTGACTAGCGGGGGGGCGGAATACAATGAGCAGTTCTTC,CASLLTSGGAEYNEQFF,TRBJ2-1,TRBD2,.,TRBV10-2
TGTGCTAGTGGTTTGGAGATACACCGGGACAACATACAAGAGACCCAGTACTTC,CASGLEIHRDNIQETQYF,TRBJ2-5,.,.,TRBV12-5
TGTGCCATCAAGTCGGAGGGAAACACCATATATTTT,CAIKSEGNTIYF,TRBJ1-3,.,few,TRBV10-3
TGTGCCAGTAGTAGCCCTACAGGGGTCCGCCTAACCGGGGAGCTGTTTTTT,CASSSPTGVRLTGELFF,TRBJ2-2,TRBD1,.,TRBV19
TGTGCCAGCAGCCAACAATCACAGGGGTCGCGTCCTTACGAGCAGTACTTC,CASSQQSQGSRPYEQYF,TRBJ2-7,TRBD1,.,TRBV4-2
TGTGCCAGCAGGTCAGGGGGCGGAGGCTACACCTTC,CASRSGGGGYTF,TRBJ1-2,TRBD1,few,TRBV28
TGTGCCAGCAGATGGGGACAAGGCAATCAGCCCCAGCATTTT,CASRWGQGNQPQHF,TRBJ1-5,.,few,TRBV28
TGTGCCAGCTCACCACGGACAGGGTGGTCTAATTCACCCCTCCACTTT,CASSPRTGWSNSPLHF,TRBJ1-6,TRBD1,.,TRBV18
TGTGCCAGTAGTGTCAGGGCCCGGGAGACGAACACCGGGGAGCTGTTTTTT,CASSVRARETNTGELFF,TRBJ2-2,.,.,TRBV19
TGCGCCAGCAGCTCGGGACTAGCGGGACTGTCCGGGGAGCTGTTTTTT,CASSSGLAGLSGELFF,TRBJ2-2,TRBD2,.,TRBV5-1
TGTGCCATCAGCCGGGACATTAGCAATCAGCCCCAGCATTTT,CAISRDISNQPQHF,TRBJ1-5,.,.,TRBV10-3
TGTGCCAGTAGCCTCGACAGCTGGGGGGCCGGGGAGCTGTTTTTT,CASSLDSWGAGELFF,TRBJ2-2,.,.,TRBV19
TGTGCCAGCAGCTTATGGGCGGGGGGCGGCCAAGAGACCCAGTACTTC,CASSLWAGGGQETQYF,TRBJ2-5,TRBD2,.,TRBV7-9